These 5 T cell receptor beta chains were sequenced from one sample in a study of T cell repertoires in cytomegalovirus infection. TCRdb processed the reads anew with MiXCR; each CDR3 protein has one entry. The sample carries about 830,000 distinct CDR3 sequences, 30% to 35% recorded once. Their antigens are not known. The sample here was cultured CD8+ T cells from PBMCs, taken from culture after CMV antigen stimulation. The receptors were sampled from a human donor in good health (CMV status not recorded). Some clones in this sample may be carry-over from other donors' samples.

This clonotype was counted once. The gene calls are TRBV7-9 and TRBJ1-2; 7 positions agree with TRBD1. Germline lookup yields CDR1 SEHNR and CDR2 FQNEAQ (reference sequence). V lost 5 bases and J lost 4; bases outside the gene matches: 10. The CDR3 extends over 15 amino acids. The CDR3: CASSHGQAGFYGYTF. Here the CDR3 DNA reads TGTGCCAGCAGCCACGGACAGGCCGGATTCTATGGCTACACCTTC.

This chain joins TRBV20-1 and TRBJ2-3, with D possibly being TRBD1 or TRBD2 (6 bases each). The germline gives CDR1 DFQATT, CDR2 SNEGSKA (reference sequence). CDR3 length equals 18 residues. Trimming removed 7 bases at V and 7 bases at J, with 33 bases between. The CDR3 DNA reads TGCAGTGTTAGTGACGAGGCTTTGGGACGGGGGCCCCACAATACGCAGTATTTT. It translates to CSVSDEALGRGPHNTQYF.

V is TRBV6-5 and J is TRBJ2-3, with TRBD2 matching 7 bases. Germline assignment: CDR1 MNHEY and CDR2 SVGAGI. Trimming took 2 bases from V and 0 from J; bases not matched to a gene: 8. The CDR3 runs to 17 residues. This chain's CDR3 is CASSYPRGAGSTDTQYF. For the CDR3, the DNA is TGTGCCAGCAGTTACCCCCGGGGAGCGGGGAGCACAGATACGCAGTATTTT.

Points on this clonotype: A much larger clone differs by one base, so this may be a read error. The chain carries TRBV6-1 and TRBJ2-7; 11 bases map to TRBD2. Looked up from germline, CDR1 is MNHNS and CDR2 is SASEGT. The CDR3 is made up of 15 amino acids. The CDR3 DNA sequence: TGTGCCAGCAGTGAAGCTAGCGGGGGGGCCTACGAGAAGTACTTC. It is translated as CASSEASGGAYEKYF.

This clonotype has a count of ten or more. The chain has TRBV7-2 and TRBJ1-5, with no clear D. Trimming left V 0 bases short and J 0 bases short, with 6 bases between. The CDR3 extends over 15 amino acids. Germline V lookup: CDR1 SGHTA, CDR2 FQGNSA. The chain's CDR3 is CASSLALSSNQPQHF. The CDR3 DNA is TGTGCCAGCAGCTTAGCGTTATCTAGCAATCAGCCCCAGCATTTT.